The present T cell receptor beta chain was sequenced within a study of control samples from healthy donors and cancer patients. The CDR3 is 12 amino acids. Germline V gene data show CDR1 as SNHLY and CDR2 as FYNNEI. V shed 9 bases and J 4 bases; nucleotides not matched to a gene: 4. This table comes from immunoSEQ multiplex PCR, and its TCRdb copy is limited to in-frame clones, with some not included. The sample lists around 76,000 clones, around nine tenths occurring once. The sample consisted of PBMCs. The V and J genes are TRBV2 and TRBJ1-2; 8 bases are a match to TRBD1. The receptor's source is a woman aged 50 to 65 with colorectal cancer. The DNA for the CDR3 is TGTGCCAGGACAGGGGCCCTCTATGGCTACACCTTC. Amino acids: CARTGALYGYTF. Full variable domain (missing parts from reference TRBV2 and TRBJ1-2): EPEVTQTPSHQVTQMGQEVILRCVPISNHLYFYWYRQILGQKVEFLVSFYNNEISEKSEIFDDQFSVERPDGSNFTLKIRSTKLEDSAMYFCARTGALYGYTFGSGTRLTVV.